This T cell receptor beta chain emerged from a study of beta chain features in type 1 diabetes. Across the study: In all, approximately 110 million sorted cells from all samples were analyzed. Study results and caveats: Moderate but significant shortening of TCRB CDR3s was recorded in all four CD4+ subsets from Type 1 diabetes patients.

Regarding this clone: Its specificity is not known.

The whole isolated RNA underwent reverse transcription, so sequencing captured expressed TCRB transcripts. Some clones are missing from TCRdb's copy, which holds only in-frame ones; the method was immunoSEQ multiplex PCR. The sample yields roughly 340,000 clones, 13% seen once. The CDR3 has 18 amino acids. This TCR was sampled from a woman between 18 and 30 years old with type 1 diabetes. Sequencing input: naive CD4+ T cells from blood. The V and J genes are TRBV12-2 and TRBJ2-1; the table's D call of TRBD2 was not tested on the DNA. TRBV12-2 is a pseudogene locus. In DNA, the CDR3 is TGTGCAAGTCGCTTAGCTCGGTCACTAGCGGGAGGGCCGAATGAGCAGTTCTTC. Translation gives CASRLARSLAGGPNEQFF.